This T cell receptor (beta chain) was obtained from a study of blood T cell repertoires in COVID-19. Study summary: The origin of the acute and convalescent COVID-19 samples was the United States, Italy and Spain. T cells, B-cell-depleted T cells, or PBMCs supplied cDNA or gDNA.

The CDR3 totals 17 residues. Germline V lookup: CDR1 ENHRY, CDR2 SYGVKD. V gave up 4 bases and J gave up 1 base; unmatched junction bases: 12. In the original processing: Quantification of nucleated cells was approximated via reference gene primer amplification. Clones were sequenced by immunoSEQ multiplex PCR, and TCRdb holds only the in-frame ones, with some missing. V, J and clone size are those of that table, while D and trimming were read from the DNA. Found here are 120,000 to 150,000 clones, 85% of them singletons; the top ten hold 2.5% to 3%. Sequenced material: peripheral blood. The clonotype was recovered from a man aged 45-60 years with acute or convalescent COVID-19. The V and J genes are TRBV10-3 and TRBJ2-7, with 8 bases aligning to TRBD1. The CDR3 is CAISASYEQGVSYEQYF. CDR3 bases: TGTGCCATCAGTGCCTCTTATGAACAGGGGGTGTCCTACGAGCAGTACTTC.